This is a list of T cell receptor beta chains from one sample in a study of cytomegalovirus exposure and HLA in healthy donors. Sequencing used immunoSEQ multiplex PCR; TCRdb keeps in-frame clones, though not all of them. This table holds around 160,000 clones, about three quarters found once. Sequencing was done on a sample of PBMCs. Receptor source: a woman aged 40 to 50 in good health and CMV-seropositive. Both conserved end residues are part of each CDR3. Each record gives: V gene, D gene, clone size, J gene, CDR3 DNA, CDR3 protein. D genes are given only for firm matches. Size tells how often a clone was seen (once, few, many) or the class of an expanded clone, and some rows leave it out.

v_call: TRBV7-2
d_call: TRBD1
clone_size: .
j_call: TRBJ1-5
cdr3_nt: TGTGCCAGCAGCTTTGACAGGGGCGGGCGTCAGCCCCAGCATTTT
cdr3_aa: CASSFDRGGRQPQHF

v_call: TRBV2
d_call: .
clone_size: .
j_call: TRBJ2-5
cdr3_nt: TGTGCCAGCAGGACAGTTGAGACCCAGTACTTC
cdr3_aa: CASRTVETQYF

v_call: TRBV9
d_call: TRBD1
clone_size: .
j_call: TRBJ2-1
cdr3_nt: TGTGCCAGCAAACTCGTAGGGCGGGACAGGGTCAAGCCGGGCTACAATGAGCAGTTCTTC
cdr3_aa: CASKLVGRDRVKPGYNEQFF

v_call: TRBV4-2
d_call: TRBD1
clone_size: .
j_call: TRBJ1-2
cdr3_nt: TGTGCCAGCAGCCTAGAGGGGGGACAGTTATATGGCTACACCTTC
cdr3_aa: CASSLEGGQLYGYTF

v_call: TRBV6-5
d_call: TRBD1
clone_size: .
j_call: TRBJ2-3
cdr3_nt: TGTGCCAGCAGTGTGACAGGGGGGACAGATACGCAGTATTTT
cdr3_aa: CASSVTGGTDTQYF

v_call: TRBV19
d_call: TRBD1
clone_size: .
j_call: TRBJ1-1
cdr3_nt: TGTGCCAGTAAAGAAGGGGGTCAGGGGGTGACTGAAGCTTTCTTT
cdr3_aa: CASKEGGQGVTEAFF

v_call: TRBV5-1
d_call: TRBD1
clone_size: .
j_call: TRBJ2-7
cdr3_nt: TGCGCCAGCAGCTCGGTTGACAGGGGGAGCTCCTACGAGCAGTACTTC
cdr3_aa: CASSSVDRGSSYEQYF

v_call: TRBV12-5
d_call: .
clone_size: .
j_call: TRBJ2-5
cdr3_nt: TGTGCTAGTGGTACAGGACCGGGTCACCAAGAGACCCAGTACTTC
cdr3_aa: CASGTGPGHQETQYF

v_call: TRBV15
d_call: TRBD1
clone_size: few
j_call: TRBJ2-5
cdr3_nt: TGTGCCACCAGCAGACCTGGACAGGGGGTTCAAGAGACCCAGTACTTC
cdr3_aa: CATSRPGQGVQETQYF

v_call: TRBV30
d_call: TRBD2
clone_size: once
j_call: TRBJ2-5
cdr3_nt: TGTGCCTGGAGTAGCGGGGGCCAAGAGACCCAGTACTTC
cdr3_aa: CAWSSGGQETQYF

v_call: TRBV6-6
d_call: TRBD2
clone_size: .
j_call: TRBJ2-5
cdr3_nt: TGTGCCAGCAGTACCGGACTAGCGGGGGTGGAGACCCAGTACTTC
cdr3_aa: CASSTGLAGVETQYF

v_call: TRBV28
d_call: .
clone_size: .
j_call: TRBJ2-2
cdr3_nt: TGTGCCAGCAGTCCTTCGGGGCGGGGGAACACCGGGGAGCTGTTTTTT
cdr3_aa: CASSPSGRGNTGELFF

v_call: TRBV4-2
d_call: TRBD2
clone_size: once
j_call: TRBJ2-3
cdr3_nt: TGTGCCAGCAGCCAGGGGAGGGCAGATACGCAGTATTTT
cdr3_aa: CASSQGRADTQYF

v_call: TRBV6-5
d_call: .
clone_size: .
j_call: TRBJ1-1
cdr3_nt: TGTGCCAGCAGTTACTCGAGACTTTATTTGAACACTGAAGCTTTCTTT
cdr3_aa: CASSYSRLYLNTEAFF

v_call: TRBV25-1
d_call: .
clone_size: .
j_call: TRBJ2-3
cdr3_nt: TGTGCCAGCCCTGGGGGTACAGGGCTATTCCTCACAGATACGCAGTATTTT
cdr3_aa: CASPGGTGLFLTDTQYF

v_call: TRBV5-1
d_call: TRBD2
clone_size: .
j_call: TRBJ2-2
cdr3_nt: TGCGCCAGCAGCTTGGACGAACTAGCGGGAACCGGGGAGCTGTTTTTT
cdr3_aa: CASSLDELAGTGELFF

v_call: TRBV21-1
d_call: .
clone_size: once
j_call: TRBJ2-7
cdr3_nt: TGTGCCAGCAGCAGGCCGGGACTAGCGGGAGCGACCTACGAGCAGTACTTC
cdr3_aa: CASSRPGLAGATYEQYF

v_call: TRBV19
d_call: .
clone_size: .
j_call: TRBJ1-5
cdr3_nt: TGTGCCAGTAGTATTCCGGGGGGGAATCAGCCCCAGCATTTT
cdr3_aa: CASSIPGGNQPQHF

v_call: TRBV5-5
d_call: .
clone_size: once
j_call: TRBJ2-7
cdr3_nt: TGTGCCAGCAGCTTGAATAACGAGCAGTACTTC
cdr3_aa: CASSLNNEQYF

v_call: TRBV7-8
d_call: .
clone_size: .
j_call: TRBJ2-7
cdr3_nt: TGTGCCAGCAGCTTAACCCCCGCAGGGGTGCAGTACTTC
cdr3_aa: CASSLTPAGVQYF

v_call: TRBV5-6
d_call: .
clone_size: .
j_call: TRBJ2-7
cdr3_nt: TGTGCCAGCAGCGGGCCTGGGAGCTTGACCTACGAGCAGTACTTC
cdr3_aa: CASSGPGSLTYEQYF

v_call: TRBV5-6
d_call: TRBD2
clone_size: .
j_call: TRBJ2-3
cdr3_nt: TGTGCCAGCAGCTTGGCCAGCGGGGCATTTCAGGATACGCAGTATTTT
cdr3_aa: CASSLASGAFQDTQYF

v_call: TRBV2
d_call: .
clone_size: .
j_call: TRBJ2-5
cdr3_nt: TGTGCCAGCAGGGACCGGGGGACCCAGTACTTC
cdr3_aa: CASRDRGTQYF

v_call: TRBV5-1
d_call: TRBD1
clone_size: .
j_call: TRBJ1-2
cdr3_nt: TGCGCCAGCAGCTTGGGCAGCCGACAGGGGGCGGGCTACACCTTC
cdr3_aa: CASSLGSRQGAGYTF

v_call: TRBV19
d_call: TRBD2
clone_size: .
j_call: TRBJ2-3
cdr3_nt: TGTGCCAGTAGTATGCTAGCGGGCACAGATACGCAGTATTTT
cdr3_aa: CASSMLAGTDTQYF

v_call: TRBV27
d_call: TRBD2
clone_size: .
j_call: TRBJ2-1
cdr3_nt: TGTGCCAGCAGTTCGGGACTAGTGTACAATGAGCAGTTCTTC
cdr3_aa: CASSSGLVYNEQFF

v_call: TRBV6-5
d_call: .
clone_size: .
j_call: TRBJ1-2
cdr3_nt: TGTGCCAGCTCGCCGGGGGGAGTCGGCTACACCTTC
cdr3_aa: CASSPGGVGYTF

v_call: TRBV5-6
d_call: TRBD1
clone_size: once
j_call: TRBJ1-1
cdr3_nt: TGTGCCAGCAGCTTGATTGGTGGACAGGGGACCCAAGCTTTCTTT
cdr3_aa: CASSLIGGQGTQAFF

v_call: TRBV6-5
d_call: .
clone_size: .
j_call: TRBJ1-2
cdr3_nt: TGTGCCAGCAGTTCGGCCAGCGCGCACTATGGCTACACCTTC
cdr3_aa: CASSSASAHYGYTF

v_call: TRBV5-1
d_call: .
clone_size: .
j_call: TRBJ2-7
cdr3_nt: TGCGCCAGCAGCTTGGCACAGTTTTACGAGCAGTACTTC
cdr3_aa: CASSLAQFYEQYF

v_call: TRBV14
d_call: TRBD1
clone_size: .
j_call: TRBJ1-1
cdr3_nt: TGTGCCAGCAGCCCCGGACAGGGTTGGACTGAAGCTTTCTTT
cdr3_aa: CASSPGQGWTEAFF

v_call: TRBV19
d_call: .
clone_size: few
j_call: TRBJ2-1
cdr3_nt: TGTGCCAGTAGTGCCTATTTTACCTCCTACAATGAGCAGTTCTTC
cdr3_aa: CASSAYFTSYNEQFF

v_call: TRBV7-2
d_call: TRBD2
clone_size: few
j_call: TRBJ2-7
cdr3_nt: TGTGCCAGCAGCTCTAGCGGGAGCGTCGAGCAGTACTTC
cdr3_aa: CASSSSGSVEQYF

v_call: TRBV7-2
d_call: .
clone_size: .
j_call: TRBJ1-1
cdr3_nt: TGTGCCAGCAGCCGGGATTTCGGGTGGGACTTGAACACTGAAGCTTTCTTT
cdr3_aa: CASSRDFGWDLNTEAFF

v_call: TRBV30
d_call: .
clone_size: .
j_call: TRBJ1-4
cdr3_nt: TGTGCCTGGGGACACTTCGCAACTAATGAAAAACTGTTTTTT
cdr3_aa: CAWGHFATNEKLFF